Listed below are T cell receptor beta chains from one sample, sequenced in a study of cytomegalovirus exposure and HLA in healthy donors. Repertoires were generated with immunoSEQ multiplex PCR, while TCRdb's copy carries only in-frame clones and drops some. The table records tens of thousands of clones, around 75% of them present only once. Sample: PBMCs. The receptors originated from a man aged 40-50 years in good health and CMV-seronegative. The CDR3 runs from the conserved cysteine through the conserved F or W. Size is stated for part of the rows, as once, few or many counts, or as a class when the clone is expanded.

j_call	clone_size	v_call	cdr3_aa
TRBJ1-6	once	TRBV6-1	CASSDSQGVGGSPLHF
TRBJ2-2	-	TRBV19	CASSIGGTGTTGELFF
TRBJ2-7	-	TRBV28	CASSPGQGLEQYF
TRBJ1-4	-	TRBV27	CASSDAVGEKLFF
TRBJ1-5	-	TRBV5-1	CASSLEGTFGQPQHF
TRBJ1-1	-	TRBV5-8	CASSLEWGKITEAFF
TRBJ2-1	-	TRBV7-8	CASSLTQREGGKFF
TRBJ1-2	-	TRBV7-3	CASSQRRQGDYGYTF
TRBJ2-2	-	TRBV6-5	CASSYSVETSTGELFF
TRBJ1-2	-	TRBV7-9	CASSLGGGLVGSYTF
TRBJ2-7	-	TRBV19	CASSIRGQTYEQYF
TRBJ2-4	once	TRBV6-6	CASSYDRDGIQYF
TRBJ1-6	-	TRBV6-5	CATTGQTNSPLHF
TRBJ2-1	-	TRBV9	CASSVRDYNNEQFF
TRBJ1-1	-	TRBV19	CASSSTGANTEAFF
TRBJ1-4	-	TRBV27	CASKGGEKLFF
TRBJ1-2	-	TRBV29-1	CSDNRGPIYGYTF
TRBJ2-3	-	TRBV7-3	CASSLMRDTQYF
TRBJ2-7	-	TRBV19	CASSGGDRKSYEQYF
TRBJ2-1	once	TRBV30	CAWSRLAGGLEQFF
TRBJ1-3	-	TRBV7-9	CASSSPGQGSGNTIYF
TRBJ1-5	-	TRBV18	CASSPRGRADQPQHF
TRBJ2-1	once	TRBV5-1	CASSKGGGYNEQFF
TRBJ2-3	few	TRBV15	CATSREIAWGADTQYF
TRBJ2-7	-	TRBV30	CAWRALGVEQYF
TRBJ2-1	-	TRBV6-5	CASSYAWQYYEQFF
TRBJ1-3	-	TRBV5-4	CASSSQQGFAGNTIYF
TRBJ2-5	-	TRBV7-7	CASSHDTQETQYF
TRBJ2-1	-	TRBV2	CASSESRRRAADEQFF
TRBJ1-4	-	TRBV10-2	CASSGDNKRLFF
TRBJ1-5	-	TRBV19	CASSRGTGPQPQHF
TRBJ2-7	-	TRBV7-9	CASSRGLANEQYF
TRBJ2-7	-	TRBV7-8	CASSFSLGDTYEQYF
TRBJ1-2	many	TRBV19	CASSNRGEVYGYTF
TRBJ1-2	-	TRBV7-9	CASSSRQETWTF
TRBJ2-3	-	TRBV4-1	CASSQATGTDTQYF
TRBJ1-2	-	TRBV6-6	CASSHAGTGINYGYTF
TRBJ1-2	-	TRBV13	CASSLRRQTSYGYTF
TRBJ2-1	-	TRBV5-1	CASSLVLGQGAPNEQFF
TRBJ1-3	few	TRBV6-5	CASSSQDFGNTIYF
TRBJ1-6	-	TRBV6-5	CASSQGGHSPLHF
TRBJ2-7	-	TRBV7-3	CASSLSGEHREQYF
TRBJ2-7	-	TRBV11-3	CASSWGQYYEQYF
TRBJ1-4	-	TRBV4-1	CASSQDRGQGRGTTNEKLFF
TRBJ2-5	-	TRBV2	CASSAYRGGKETQYF
TRBJ1-4	-	TRBV15	CATSRLPGATNEKLFF
TRBJ2-7	-	TRBV9	CASSVEPAGASYEQYF
TRBJ1-4	-	TRBV5-4	CASSLPGVKKLFF
TRBJ2-7	-	TRBV30	CAWRASGTYEQYF
TRBJ2-7	-	TRBV28	CASSWARGVYEQYF
TRBJ2-1	-	TRBV28	CASSWVALAGNEQFF
TRBJ2-1	once	TRBV5-4	CASSKTGAVVNEQFF
TRBJ2-1	-	TRBV7-7	CASSTDTSSYNEQFF
TRBJ2-7	-	TRBV10-1	CASRASGPGEQYF
TRBJ2-1	-	TRBV6-4	CASSDGTSGGNEQFF
TRBJ2-5	-	TRBV6-5	CASLPQRGGTQYF
TRBJ2-1	-	TRBV29-1	CSVTGTGGYNEQFF
TRBJ2-7	-	TRBV6-1	CASSDSRKYYEQYF
TRBJ1-5	-	TRBV16	CASSRGRGGQPQHF
TRBJ1-1	-	TRBV5-1	CASSYSGNTEAFF